A few counts support the clone carrying this T cell receptor (beta chain). Its antigen is not identified. TCRdb's copy holds only in-frame clones and misses some; the assay was immunoSEQ multiplex PCR. Among around 690,000 clones listed, 90% were seen once. Those who donated, Caucasian adults without exception, all lived in Nashville, Tennessee. The sample is drawn from a study of shared clonotypes between healthy human individuals. Study-level information: Each donor had three CD4 naive, three CD4 memory, two CD8 naive and one CD8 memory plate. Findings and caveats of the study: A few donors shared around 5.2% of their naive CD4 clonotypes. Clonotypes not shared had lower generation probabilities than those common to all four donors.

The CDR3 is 14 amino acids. Between the trimmed V and J ends, which lost 4 bases and 4 bases, there was a span of 13 bases. Looked up from germline, CDR1 is SGHDN and CDR2 is FVKESK. Sequencing was carried out using memory CD8+ T cells from PBMCs. Indicated subset: CD45RO+ cells pooled with CCR7-negative TemRA cells. The chain links TRBV14 to TRBJ1-2; D not resolved. The clonotype originates from a man between 18 and 35 years old in good health. Some clones in this sample may be carry-over from other donors' samples. CDR3 in amino acids: CASSPQLGLYGYTF. The CDR3 DNA reads as TGTGCCAGCAGCCCGCAGCTAGGGCTCTATGGCTACACCTTC. Drawing the rest from reference TRBV14 and TRBJ1-2, the complete variable domain is EAGVTQFPSHSVIEKGQTVTLRCDPISGHDNLYWYRRVMGKEIKFLLHFVKESKQDESGMPNNRFLAERTGGTYSTLKVQPAELEDSGVYFCASSPQLGLYGYTFGSGTRLTVV.